The rows below give T cell receptor beta chains drawn from one sample of a study of molecular identifiers for immune sequencing clone quantification. TCRdb analysed the PCR reads with MiXCR anew, one entry per CDR3 protein. The sample has about half a million distinct CDR3 sequences, roughly 24% seen once. Material for sequencing was naive CD8+ T cells from blood, with Jurkat cell RNA spiked in. All receptors come from a human donor in good health. Some libraries in this study had Jurkat cell RNA spiked in. CDR3s include the opening cysteine and the closing phenylalanine or tryptophan. Fields, in order: J gene, clone size, V gene, D gene, CDR3 protein, CDR3 DNA. A D gene is named only where the DNA matches it firmly. The listing skips clone size in some rows; elsewhere it reads once, few, many or a size class.

>TRBJ1-5|NA|TRBV6-1|NA
CASSEWRGNQPQHF
TGTGCCAGCAGTGAGTGGCGGGGCAATCAGCCCCAGCATTTT
>TRBJ2-7|NA|TRBV4-3|TRBD2
CASSQDSSGGSYEQYF
TGCGCCAGCAGCCAAGACTCTAGCGGGGGTTCCTACGAGCAGTACTTC
>TRBJ2-7|NA|TRBV20-1|TRBD2
CSARDLSGPSYEQYF
TGCAGTGCTAGAGACCTTAGCGGGCCCTCCTACGAGCAGTACTTC
>TRBJ2-3|NA|TRBV4-3|NA
CAGSQGRRDGTDTQYF
TGCGCCGGCAGCCAAGGCCGACGGGATGGCACAGATACGCAGTATTTT
>TRBJ2-3|few|TRBV3-1|NA
CASSPNVDTQYF
TGTGCCAGCAGCCCCAATGTAGATACGCAGTATTTT
>TRBJ1-1|NA|TRBV28|TRBD1
CATEQGRLGTEAFF
TGTGCCACCGAACAGGGGCGTCTAGGCACTGAAGCTTTCTTT
>TRBJ2-7|few|TRBV10-3|TRBD1
CAISESGDRGHEQYF
TGTGCCATCAGTGAGTCTGGAGACAGGGGTCACGAGCAGTACTTC
>TRBJ2-7|few|TRBV28|TRBD2
CASSLTWTSGYEQYF
TGTGCCAGCAGTCTTACCTGGACTAGCGGCTACGAGCAGTACTTC
>TRBJ2-1|NA|TRBV27|NA
CASSLIVYNEQFF
TGTGCCAGCAGTTTAATAGTCTACAATGAGCAGTTCTTC
>TRBJ1-6|few|TRBV2|TRBD1
CASSELWTGQGYNSPLHF
TGTGCCAGCAGTGAGCTCTGGACCGGACAGGGCTATAATTCACCCCTCCACTTT
>TRBJ2-7|few|TRBV27|NA
CASSKQGKAYEQYF
TGTGCCAGCAGCAAACAGGGTAAGGCCTACGAGCAGTACTTC
>TRBJ2-3|few|TRBV13|NA
CASSLGHQTTDTQYF
TGTGCCAGCAGCTTAGGTCACCAAACCACAGATACGCAGTATTTT
>TRBJ2-5|many|TRBV7-9|NA
CASSSSEETQYF
TGTGCCAGCAGCTCCTCAGAAGAGACCCAGTACTTC
>TRBJ1-1|few|TRBV27|TRBD1
CASSLWGTEGPTEAFF
TGTGCCAGCAGTTTATGGGGGACAGAGGGCCCTACTGAAGCTTTCTTT
>TRBJ1-1|many|TRBV28|NA
CASTTGWENTEAFF
TGTGCCAGCACCACAGGATGGGAGAACACTGAAGCTTTCTTT
>TRBJ2-3|few|TRBV6-2/TRBV6-3|TRBD2
CASGDLAGTDTQYF
TGTGCCAGCGGGGATCTAGCGGGGACAGATACGCAGTATTTT
>TRBJ2-1|NA|TRBV20-1|TRBD1
CSADGTGVFLSSYNEQFF
TGCAGTGCTGACGGGACAGGGGTATTCTTGAGCTCCTACAATGAGCAGTTCTTC
>TRBJ2-2|few|TRBV27|TRBD2
CASSFSLAESNTGELFF
TGTGCCAGCAGTTTTTCGCTAGCGGAGAGTAACACCGGGGAGCTGTTTTTT
>TRBJ1-4|NA|TRBV7-8|TRBD1
CASSSTGFEKLFF
TGTGCCAGCAGCTCGACAGGGTTTGAAAAACTGTTTTTT
>TRBJ2-3|many|TRBV3-1|NA
CASSQESGGGDTQYF
TGTGCCAGCAGCCAAGAGTCAGGGGGAGGTGATACGCAGTATTTT
>TRBJ2-1|few|TRBV6-2/TRBV6-3|NA
CASSSWAAGAYNEQFF
TGTGCCAGCAGTAGTTGGGCCGCAGGGGCGTACAATGAGCAGTTCTTC
>TRBJ2-7|few|TRBV7-6|NA
CASSPRLNFYEQYF
TGTGCCAGCAGCCCTCGACTGAATTTCTACGAGCAGTACTTC
>TRBJ2-7|many|TRBV5-1|TRBD2
CASSLSWGGEQYF
TGTGCCAGCAGTTTATCGTGGGGGGGGGAGCAGTACTTC
>TRBJ2-1|few|TRBV7-6|TRBD2
CASSLKGTSEYNEQFF
TGTGCCAGCAGCTTAAAGGGCACTAGCGAGTACAATGAGCAGTTCTTC